Listed below are T cell receptor beta chains from one sample, sequenced in a study of T-cell reconstitution after alpha-beta-depleted transplantation in children. In TCRdb, the PCR reads were re-called with MiXCR into one record per CDR3 protein. Of 500,000 to 750,000 distinct CDR3 sequences in the sample, 27% are singletons; the top ten hold about a third. The sample in question was PBMCs, obtained before TCRalphabeta/CD19-depleted stem cell transplant. The receptors stem from a boy less than two years old with Wiskott-Aldrich syndrome, due to receive a stem cell transplant. The CDR3 runs from the conserved cysteine through the conserved F or W. D genes are given only for firm matches. Only part of the rows carry a size: once, few, many, or a class if the clone is expanded.

TRBJ2-1 | TRBV5-6 | - | TRBD2 | CASSQALGLAYNEQFF | TGTGCCAGCAGCCAAGCATTGGGACTAGCCTACAATGAGCAGTTCTTC
TRBJ2-1 | TRBV20-1 | few | TRBD2 | CSARGRTSYNEQFF | TGCAGTGCTAGAGGGAGGACTAGCTACAATGAGCAGTTCTTC
TRBJ2-3 | TRBV20-1 | once | TRBD2 | CSAALAGVGDTQYF | TGCAGTGCCGCACTAGCGGGAGTGGGAGATACGCAGTATTTT
TRBJ2-5 | TRBV5-5 | few | - | CASSLSSVQETQYF | TGTGCCAGCAGCTTGAGCAGTGTACAAGAGACCCAGTACTTC
TRBJ2-4 | TRBV5-1 | few | - | CASSLAGMNIQYF | TGCGCCAGCAGCTTGGCAGGGATGAACATTCAGTACTTC
TRBJ2-1 | TRBV7-9 | - | - | CASSPTDSEQFF | TGTGCCAGCAGCCCGACAGACAGTGAGCAGTTCTTC
TRBJ1-3 | TRBV6-5 | - | - | CASSYSSMVVAGNTIYF | TGTGCCAGCAGTTACTCGAGTATGGTCGTTGCTGGAAACACCATATATTTT
TRBJ1-2 | TRBV7-9 | - | - | CASSLAGTNYGYTF | TGTGCCAGCAGCTTAGCCGGAACGAACTATGGCTACACCTTC
TRBJ2-2 | TRBV5-1 | few | TRBD2 | CASSSGKRLATSTAGELFF | TGCGCCAGCAGCTCCGGGAAGCGACTAGCGACGAGTACGGCCGGGGAGCTGTTTTTT
TRBJ2-5 | TRBV5-1 | few | TRBD2 | CASSSRLAGAYQETQYF | TGCGCCAGCAGCTCCAGACTAGCGGGAGCGTACCAAGAGACCCAGTACTTC
TRBJ1-5 | TRBV19 | - | - | CASSLRPGWTAQHF | TGTGCCAGTAGTCTACGGCCGGGGTGGACGGCCCAGCATTTT
TRBJ2-5 | TRBV29-1 | few | - | CSSRRGRETQYF | TGCAGCTCCCGGAGGGGGCGAGAGACCCAGTACTTC
TRBJ2-1 | TRBV20-1 | many | TRBD2 | CSAPRTSGRPRDEQFF | TGCAGTGCGCCTCGGACTAGCGGGAGGCCAAGGGATGAGCAGTTCTTC
TRBJ2-7 | TRBV4-2 | - | - | CASSHQGIGISYEQYF | TGTGCCAGCAGCCACCAAGGTATAGGAATTTCTTACGAGCAGTACTTC
TRBJ2-7 | TRBV20-1 | - | TRBD2 | CGGIGTTSYEQYF | TGCGGGGGGATAGGGACTACCTCCTACGAGCAGTACTTC
TRBJ2-1 | TRBV20-1 | - | - | CSARDLARALSSYNEQFF | TGCAGTGCTAGAGATTTAGCCAGGGCCTTAAGCTCCTACAATGAGCAGTTCTTC
TRBJ2-1 | TRBV5-1 | few | - | CASSLGGTDEQFF | TGCGCCAGCAGCTTGGGGGGGACGGATGAGCAGTTCTTC
TRBJ2-1 | TRBV4-2 | - | TRBD2 | CASSQGTSAGTYNEQFF | TGTGCCAGCAGCCAAGGAACTAGCGCGGGTACCTACAATGAGCAGTTCTTC
TRBJ1-4 | TRBV7-2 | few | - | CASSLNVVEKLFF | TGTGCCAGCAGCTTAAATGTCGTCGAAAAACTGTTTTTT
TRBJ2-3 | TRBV11-2 | few | - | CASSLDGTQYF | TGTGCCAGCAGCTTAGATGGTACGCAGTATTTT
TRBJ2-3 | TRBV5-6 | - | TRBD2 | CASSIGLAEGMDTQYF | TGTGCCAGCAGCATTGGACTAGCGGAGGGGATGGATACGCAGTATTTT
TRBJ2-1 | TRBV27 | - | - | CASSLLQGGEQFF | TGTGCCAGCAGTTTATTACAGGGTGGTGAGCAGTTCTTC
TRBJ2-1 | TRBV12-3/TRBV12-4 | - | - | CASRDRRSYNEQFF | TGTGCCAGCAGAGACCGACGCTCCTACAATGAGCAGTTCTTC
TRBJ2-1 | TRBV5-1 | - | - | CASSMRGNEQFF | TGCGCCAGCAGCATGAGGGGAAATGAGCAGTTCTTC
TRBJ2-1 | TRBV20-1 | few | - | CSARDPKGVNEQFF | TGCAGTGCTAGAGATCCAAAGGGGGTCAATGAGCAGTTCTTC
TRBJ1-2 | TRBV11-2 | - | - | CASSAWITGFFNYGYTF | TGTGCCAGCAGCGCGTGGATAACAGGATTCTTTAACTATGGCTACACCTTC
TRBJ2-1 | TRBV7-2 | few | TRBD1 | CASSSADRVNEQFF | TGTGCCAGCAGCTCTGCGGACAGGGTCAATGAGCAGTTCTTC
TRBJ2-3 | TRBV27 | - | TRBD2 | CASSPLGLARDTQYF | TGTGCCAGCAGTCCCCTAGGACTAGCTCGGGATACGCAGTATTTT
TRBJ2-1 | TRBV12-3/TRBV12-4 | - | TRBD1 | CASRTGTGSYNEQFF | TGTGCCAGCAGGACCGGGACAGGGTCCTACAATGAGCAGTTCTTC
TRBJ2-1 | TRBV5-1 | - | TRBD1 | CASSFRQGVDEQFF | TGCGCCAGCAGCTTCCGACAGGGTGTGGATGAGCAGTTCTTC
TRBJ2-3 | TRBV18 | - | - | CASSPLDAQYF | TGTGCCAGCTCACCACTAGATGCGCAGTATTTT
TRBJ2-3 | TRBV4-1 | once | TRBD2 | CASSQDPAGTSVTDTQYF | TGCGCCAGCAGCCAAGATCCGGCCGGGACTAGCGTCACAGATACGCAGTATTTT
TRBJ1-1 | TRBV9 | many | - | CASSLRSANTEAFF | TGTGCCAGCAGCCTCCGGTCGGCGAACACTGAAGCTTTCTTT
TRBJ2-1 | TRBV20-1 | few | TRBD2 | CSARVPGRTGGEQFF | TGCAGTGCTAGAGTCCCTGGGCGGACGGGGGGTGAGCAGTTCTTC
TRBJ1-3 | TRBV9 | few | TRBD1 | CASSATGGAGGNTIYF | TGTGCCAGCAGCGCCACAGGGGGCGCGGGAGGAAACACCATATATTTT
TRBJ1-5 | TRBV12-3/TRBV12-4 | once | - | CASSLGAGERQPQHF | TGTGCCAGCAGTTTGGGGGCAGGGGAACGTCAGCCCCAGCATTTT
TRBJ2-2 | TRBV10-3 | - | TRBD2 | CAISESSGSGNTGELFF | TGTGCCATCAGTGAGTCAAGCGGGAGCGGGAACACCGGGGAGCTGTTTTTT
TRBJ2-1 | TRBV5-1 | - | TRBD2 | CASSLEASGMHEQFF | TGCGCCAGCAGCTTGGAGGCTAGCGGGATGCATGAGCAGTTCTTC
TRBJ1-1 | TRBV18 | - | TRBD1 | CASSPQGAQTEAFF | TGTGCCAGCTCACCACAGGGGGCACAAACTGAAGCTTTCTTT
TRBJ2-1 | TRBV5-1 | - | - | CAGSVQRAPDNEQFF | TGCGCCGGCAGCGTTCAGCGGGCTCCTGACAATGAGCAGTTCTTC
TRBJ2-5 | TRBV5-1 | few | - | CASSLAFAGQETQYF | TGCGCCAGCAGCTTGGCCTTCGCGGGCCAAGAGACCCAGTACTTC
TRBJ2-1 | TRBV29-1 | - | TRBD2 | CSSDPGLADNEQFF | TGCAGCTCGGACCCGGGACTAGCAGACAATGAGCAGTTCTTC
TRBJ2-5 | TRBV15 | - | TRBD2 | CATGLAGGLGETQYF | TGTGCCACCGGACTAGCGGGAGGTCTGGGGGAGACCCAGTACTTC
TRBJ2-1 | TRBV29-1 | - | - | CSVEDSGKSYNEQFF | TGCAGCGTCGAGGATTCGGGGAAATCCTACAATGAGCAGTTCTTC
TRBJ2-5 | TRBV9 | - | TRBD1 | CASSVGQGFQTQYF | TGTGCCAGCAGCGTAGGACAGGGGTTTCAGACCCAGTACTTC
TRBJ2-5 | TRBV5-1 | - | TRBD1 | CASRKEQGPQETQYF | TGCGCCAGCAGGAAGGAACAGGGGCCCCAAGAGACCCAGTACTTC
TRBJ1-4 | TRBV10-3 | few | - | CAISDRAAATNEKLFF | TGTGCCATCAGTGATCGGGCAGCAGCAACTAATGAAAAACTGTTTTTT
TRBJ2-7 | TRBV7-2 | few | - | CASSLEPGVAYEQYF | TGTGCCAGCAGCTTAGAACCGGGAGTAGCCTACGAGCAGTACTTC
TRBJ2-7 | TRBV6-5 | few | - | CASSYRGGSYEQYF | TGTGCCAGCAGTTACCGAGGGGGATCGTACGAGCAGTACTTC
TRBJ1-1 | TRBV11-2 | - | TRBD1 | CASSSRQGLYTEAFF | TGTGCCAGCAGCTCCAGACAGGGACTCTACACTGAAGCTTTCTTT
TRBJ2-1 | TRBV5-1 | - | TRBD2 | CASSSTSGTNEQFF | TGCGCCAGCAGCTCGACTAGCGGGACAAATGAGCAGTTCTTC
TRBJ2-7 | TRBV5-1 | - | TRBD1 | CASSQPRDRDYEQYF | TGCGCCAGCAGCCAACCCCGGGACAGGGACTACGAGCAGTACTTC
TRBJ2-2 | TRBV12-3/TRBV12-4 | - | - | CASSPQGLRATGELFF | TGTGCCAGCAGCCCACAGGGTCTGCGGGCCACCGGGGAGCTGTTTTTT
TRBJ2-7 | TRBV12-3/TRBV12-4 | - | TRBD2 | CASSPNPGQGLAETSYEQYF | TGTGCCAGCAGCCCCAACCCGGGACAGGGACTAGCGGAGACCTCCTACGAGCAGTACTTC
TRBJ1-1 | TRBV29-1 | few | TRBD1 | CSVSQGSTEAFF | TGCAGCGTTTCACAGGGGAGCACTGAAGCTTTCTTT
TRBJ2-7 | TRBV20-1 | - | TRBD2 | CSARVPSGNEQYF | TGCAGTGCTAGGGTCCCTAGCGGGAACGAGCAGTACTTC
TRBJ2-1 | TRBV24-1 | few | - | CATSALAGWGNEQFF | TGTGCCACCAGTGCATTGGCGGGCTGGGGCAATGAGCAGTTCTTC
TRBJ1-6 | TRBV20-1 | - | - | CSASSGLNSPLHF | TGCAGTGCTAGTTCAGGACTAAATTCCCCCCTCCACTTT
TRBJ2-2 | TRBV25-1 | few | TRBD2 | CASMGLTSGRNTGELFF | TGTGCCAGCATGGGGTTGACTAGCGGGAGAAACACCGGGGAGCTGTTTTTT
TRBJ2-7 | TRBV11-1 | few | TRBD2 | CASSLQLSGLAGGGRNEQYF | TGTGCCAGCAGCTTACAGCTCTCTGGACTAGCGGGAGGGGGTAGGAACGAGCAGTACTTC